A selection of T cell receptor beta chains follows, all from one sample in a study of blood T cell repertoires in COVID-19. This table comes from immunoSEQ multiplex PCR, and its TCRdb copy is limited to in-frame clones, with some not included. The profile shows around 140,000 clones, about 90% of them singletons. What was sequenced was peripheral blood. The receptor set was obtained from a woman between 50 and 59 years old with acute or convalescent COVID-19. Each CDR3 is given with its conserved first and last residue. The order of the fields is J gene, V gene, CDR3 protein.

j_call: TRBJ2-7; v_call: TRBV6-4; cdr3_aa: CASSRDSDSYEQYF
j_call: TRBJ1-2; v_call: TRBV10-3; cdr3_aa: CAISPRQGGLYGYTF
j_call: TRBJ1-1; v_call: TRBV10-3; cdr3_aa: CAISVGREAEAFF
j_call: TRBJ2-3; v_call: TRBV7-3; cdr3_aa: CASSYSGTGADTQYF
j_call: TRBJ2-5; v_call: TRBV19; cdr3_aa: CASSSGGETQYF
j_call: TRBJ2-3; v_call: TRBV2; cdr3_aa: CASSAGTSEDTQYF
j_call: TRBJ2-3; v_call: TRBV30; cdr3_aa: CAWSFDSALNHTQYF
j_call: TRBJ1-2; v_call: TRBV2; cdr3_aa: CASSDSLRFQYGYTF
j_call: TRBJ2-2; v_call: TRBV19; cdr3_aa: CASKSTGPATGELFF
j_call: TRBJ2-3; v_call: TRBV7-9; cdr3_aa: CASSLGTSGRPTDTQYF
j_call: TRBJ1-2; v_call: TRBV2; cdr3_aa: CASSTGGSYGYTF
j_call: TRBJ1-1; v_call: TRBV15; cdr3_aa: CATSRDQVQTKAFF
j_call: TRBJ2-4; v_call: TRBV28; cdr3_aa: CASSIAGGNKNIQYF
j_call: TRBJ1-1; v_call: TRBV5-1; cdr3_aa: CASSLGRNTEAFF
j_call: TRBJ1-2; v_call: TRBV19; cdr3_aa: CASKPRHLDGYTF
j_call: TRBJ2-7; v_call: TRBV10-1; cdr3_aa: CASSETVSSYEQYF
j_call: TRBJ1-3; v_call: TRBV9; cdr3_aa: CASSVATGEAGNTIYF
j_call: TRBJ1-2; v_call: TRBV19; cdr3_aa: CASTNVQFPNYGYTF
j_call: TRBJ2-2; v_call: TRBV27; cdr3_aa: CASSSGLAGYTGELFF
j_call: TRBJ2-7; v_call: TRBV5-1; cdr3_aa: CASSSYRGSHEQYF